The present T cell receptor (beta chain) was sequenced within a study of blood T cell repertoires in COVID-19. Overall study context: The United States, Italy and Spain were the sources of the acute and convalescent COVID-19 samples. The cDNA or gDNA used as material had been derived from T cells, B-cell-depleted T cells, or PBMCs.

Per the original data handling: By means of reference gene primer amplification, nucleated cell counts were estimated. Produced via immunoSEQ multiplex PCR; TCRdb's table is partial and in-frame only. V and J calls and clone size are as listed in that table; D and trimming were resolved from the DNA. The data hold 110,000 or so clones, with just under 90% observed a single time. Sequencing input: peripheral blood. The TCR comes from a woman aged 50 to 65 with acute or convalescent COVID-19.

This CDR3 is CASSELDEQYF. The CDR3 region has the DNA TGTGCCAGCAGCGAGTTAGACGAGCAGTACTTC. This chain connects TRBV2 to TRBJ2-7; D is undetermined. The length of the CDR3 is 11 residues. V gave up 6 bases and J gave up 5 bases, with 8 bases separating them. Per the germline V gene, CDR1 is SNHLY and CDR2 is FYNNEI.